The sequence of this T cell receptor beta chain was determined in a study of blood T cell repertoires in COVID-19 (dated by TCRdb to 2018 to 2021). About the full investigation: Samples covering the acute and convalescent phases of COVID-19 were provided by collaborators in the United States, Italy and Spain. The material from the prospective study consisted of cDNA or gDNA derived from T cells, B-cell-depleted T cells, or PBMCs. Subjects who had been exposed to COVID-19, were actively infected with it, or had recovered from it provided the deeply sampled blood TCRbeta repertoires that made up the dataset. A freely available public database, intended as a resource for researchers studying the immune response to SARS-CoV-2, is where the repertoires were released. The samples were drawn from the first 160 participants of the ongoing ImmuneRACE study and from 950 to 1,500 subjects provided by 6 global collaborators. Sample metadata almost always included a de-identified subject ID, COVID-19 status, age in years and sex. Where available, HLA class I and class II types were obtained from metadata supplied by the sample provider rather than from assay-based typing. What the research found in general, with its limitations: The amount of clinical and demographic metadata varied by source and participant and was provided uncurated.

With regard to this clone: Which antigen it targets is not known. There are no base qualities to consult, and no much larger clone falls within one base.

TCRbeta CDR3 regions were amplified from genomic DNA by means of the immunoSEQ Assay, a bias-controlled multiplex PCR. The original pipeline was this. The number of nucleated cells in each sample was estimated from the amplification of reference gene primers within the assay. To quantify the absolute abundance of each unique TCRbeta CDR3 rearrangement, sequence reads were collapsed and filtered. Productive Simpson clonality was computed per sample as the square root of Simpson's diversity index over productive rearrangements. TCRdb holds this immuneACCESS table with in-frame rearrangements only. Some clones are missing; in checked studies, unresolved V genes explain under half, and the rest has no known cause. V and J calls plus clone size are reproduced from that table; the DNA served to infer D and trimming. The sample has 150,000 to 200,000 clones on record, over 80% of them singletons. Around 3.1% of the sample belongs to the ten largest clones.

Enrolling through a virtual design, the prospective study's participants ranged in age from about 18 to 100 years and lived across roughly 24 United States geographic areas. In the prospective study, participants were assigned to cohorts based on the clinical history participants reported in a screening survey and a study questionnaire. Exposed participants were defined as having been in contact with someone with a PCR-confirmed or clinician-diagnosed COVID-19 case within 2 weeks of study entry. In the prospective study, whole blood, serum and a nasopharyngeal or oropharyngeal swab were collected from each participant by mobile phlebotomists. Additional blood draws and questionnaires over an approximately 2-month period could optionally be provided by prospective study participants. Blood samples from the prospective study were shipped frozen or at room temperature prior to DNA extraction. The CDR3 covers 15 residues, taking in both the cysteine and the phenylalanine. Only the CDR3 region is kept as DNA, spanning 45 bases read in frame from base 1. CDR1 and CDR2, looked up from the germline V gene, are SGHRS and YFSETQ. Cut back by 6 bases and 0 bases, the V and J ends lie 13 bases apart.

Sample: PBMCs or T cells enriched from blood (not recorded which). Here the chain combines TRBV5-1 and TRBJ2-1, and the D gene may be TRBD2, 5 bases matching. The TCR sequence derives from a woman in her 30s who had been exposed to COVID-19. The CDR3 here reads CASTPSGLSYNEQFF. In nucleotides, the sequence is TGCGCCAGCACACCCAGCGGACTCTCCTACAATGAGCAGTTCTTC.